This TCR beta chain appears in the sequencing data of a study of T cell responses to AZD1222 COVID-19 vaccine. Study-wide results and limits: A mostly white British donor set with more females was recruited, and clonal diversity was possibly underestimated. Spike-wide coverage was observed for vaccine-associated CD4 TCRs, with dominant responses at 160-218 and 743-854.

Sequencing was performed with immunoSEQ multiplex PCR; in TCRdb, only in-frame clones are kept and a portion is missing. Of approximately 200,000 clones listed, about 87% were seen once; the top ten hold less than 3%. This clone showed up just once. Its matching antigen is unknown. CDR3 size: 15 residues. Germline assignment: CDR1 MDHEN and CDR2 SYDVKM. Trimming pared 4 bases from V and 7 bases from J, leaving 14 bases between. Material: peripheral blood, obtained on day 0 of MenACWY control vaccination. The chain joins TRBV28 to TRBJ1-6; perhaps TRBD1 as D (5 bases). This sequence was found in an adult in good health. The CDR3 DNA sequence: TGTGCCAGCAGTTCACCGGGGGACTGGAATTCACCCCTCCACTTT. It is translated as CASSSPGDWNSPLHF. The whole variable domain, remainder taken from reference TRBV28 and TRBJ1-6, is DVKVTQSSRYLVKRTGEKVFLECVQDMDHENMFWYRQDPGLGLRLIYFSYDVKMKEKGDIPEGYSVSREKKERFSLILESASTNQTSMYLCASSSPGDWNSPLHFGNGTRLTVT.